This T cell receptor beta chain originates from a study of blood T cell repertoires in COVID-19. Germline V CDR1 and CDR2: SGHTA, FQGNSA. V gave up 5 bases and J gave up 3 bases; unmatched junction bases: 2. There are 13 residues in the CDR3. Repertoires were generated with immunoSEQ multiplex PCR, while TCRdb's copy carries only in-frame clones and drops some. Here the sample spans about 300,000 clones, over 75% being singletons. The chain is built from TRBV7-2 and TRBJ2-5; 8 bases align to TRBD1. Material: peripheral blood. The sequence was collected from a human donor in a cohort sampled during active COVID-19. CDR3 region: CASSRTGKETQYF. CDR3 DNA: TGTGCCAGCAGCCGGACAGGGAAAGAGACCCAGTACTTC.